The 9 T cell receptor beta chains below come from one sample, sequenced in a study of OX40 agonist ivuxolimab in advanced cancers. Profiling relied on immunoSEQ multiplex PCR, and the TCRdb table lists in-frame clones only, not all of them. Of some 45,000 clones listed, approximately 79% are singletons. The input for sequencing was CD4+ or CD8+ T cells sorted from blood, taken in a trial of the OX40 agonist ivuxolimab. The receptors here all came from an adult with an advanced solid tumor such as melanoma, head and neck, liver or kidney cancer.

V and J are TRBV6-5 and TRBJ1-1; the D is unclear. The CDR3 extends over 16 amino acids. The V and J ends lost 0 bases and 1 base respectively, with 12 bases between them. Germline V CDR1 and CDR2: MNHEY, SVGAGI. The CDR3 nucleotides read TGTGCCAGCAGTTACTCCGGGGAAGTCTGGAACACTGAAGCTTTCTTT. Translated, it gives CASSYSGEVWNTEAFF.

The genes are TRBV7-2 and TRBJ2-5, with a weak D call TRBD2 (5 bases). There are 16 residues in the CDR3. Trimming took off 1 base at V and 1 base at J, with 13 bases between the two ends. Germline values: CDR1 SGHTA, CDR2 FQGNSA. CDR3 bases: TGTGCCAGCAGCTTAGTGGATCGGGGAGTCCAAGAGACCCAGTACTTC. It codes for CASSLVDRGVQETQYF. The variable domain in full, completed from reference TRBV7-2 and TRBJ2-5, reads GAGVSQSPSNKVTEKGKDVELRCDPISGHTALYWYRQSLGQGLEFLIYFQGNSAPDKSGLPSDRFSAERTGGSVSTLTIQRTQQEDSAVYLCASSLVDRGVQETQYFGPGTRLLVL.

The genes are TRBV5-6 and TRBJ2-2; D is unclear. CDR3 size: 15 residues. Trimming pared 0 bases from V and 1 base from J, leaving 7 bases between. Per germline, CDR1 SGHDT and CDR2 YYEEEE. CDR3 loop: CASSLVPENTGELFF. CDR3 coding DNA: TGTGCCAGCAGCTTGGTTCCAGAGAACACCGGGGAGCTGTTTTTT.

This clone was seen more than once but under ten times. The chain is built from TRBV10-3 and TRBJ2-1; D not certain. Per germline, CDR1 ENHRY and CDR2 SYGVKD. The CDR3 extends over 13 amino acids. Trimming removed 7 bases at V and 1 base at J, with 8 bases between. CDR3 sequence (DNA): TGTGCCATCAATAGTCCTTCCTACAATGAGCAGTTCTTC. Encoded protein: CAINSPSYNEQFF.

This clone was seen a few times. J is TRBJ2-7 and V is TRBV7-7; the D call may be TRBD1 or TRBD2 (5 bases each). V was cut by 1 base and J by 1 base, with 8 bases left in between. Germline CDR1 reads SSHAT; CDR2 reads FNYEAQ (reference sequence). This CDR3 spans 14 amino acids. The CDR3 DNA follows: TGTGCCAGCAGCTTAGGGGACCTATCCTACGAGCAGTACTTC. Amino acids: CASSLGDLSYEQYF.

The chain links TRBV19 to TRBJ1-2, with TRBD1 matching 7 bases. The J segment lost 4 bases and the V segment lost 3 bases, leaving 2 bases of the junction unmatched. Germline V gene data show CDR1 as LNHDA and CDR2 as SQIVND (reference sequence). The CDR3 length is 13 residues. The CDR3 DNA follows: TGTGCCAGTAGTATTAGGGACAGCTATGGCTACACCTTC. Its protein product is CASSIRDSYGYTF.

This rearrangement joins TRBV5-1 to TRBJ2-1, with D uncertain. CDR1 and CDR2 from the germline V gene are SGHRS and YFSETQ. This CDR3 contains 16 residues. Trimming took off 0 bases at V and 0 bases at J, with 10 bases between the two ends. In nucleotides, the CDR3 is TGCGCCAGCAGCTTGGAAGGCCTTAACTCCTACAATGAGCAGTTCTTC. As protein: CASSLEGLNSYNEQFF.

CDR3 protein: CASSQGAGGSGEQYF. The CDR3 region has the DNA TGCGCCAGCAGCCAAGGAGCAGGGGGCTCCGGGGAGCAGTACTTC. The chain is built from TRBV4-3 and TRBJ2-7, with TRBD1 matching 8 bases. The CDR3 loop spans 15 amino acids. J was trimmed by 7 bases and V by 1 base; bases with no gene match: 9. Germline-derived CDR1 and CDR2 are LGHNA and YSLEER.

This chain uses TRBV18 with TRBJ2-3; D is unresolved. This CDR3 is built from 13 residues. V lost 2 bases and J lost 8, with 11 bases in between. Germline V gives CDR1 KGHSH, CDR2 LQKENI. CDR3 protein: CASSPEYDGTQYF. CDR3 coding DNA: TGTGCCAGCTCACCAGAATATGACGGTACGCAGTATTTT.